This T cell receptor (beta chain) was captured by sequencing in a study of Ad26.COV2.S vaccination and SARS-CoV-2 variants. Points from the study as a whole: Quantification of TCR breadth and depth may have yielded underestimates of total T cell responses.

About this clone: Its target is not known.

Treatment here: 15 to 20 received Ad26.COV2.S at low or high dose, single or two shots; roughly 5 received placebo; per-sample allocation not given. It was on day 63 after the first vaccine or placebo injection that samples were taken. Boston hosted the donor, who was an adult aged 18-55 years. Wuhan-strain SARS-CoV-2 spike was expressed by the Ad26 vector that made up the vaccine. Method: immunoSEQ multiplex PCR; TCRdb's copy keeps in-frame clones and lacks some. The sample gives about 350,000 clones, roughly 81% of which show up once; around 3.3% is in the top ten. The receptor was isolated from a person between 18 and 59 years old who received the Ad26.COV2.S COVID-19 vaccine or a placebo. This material consisted of peripheral blood, taken in a trial of Ad26.COV2.S vaccine versus placebo.

As DNA, the CDR3 is TGCAGCGTTGTTTCTGGGTTTAATGAAAAACTGTTTTTT. Its protein product is CSVVSGFNEKLFF. This rearrangement joins TRBV29-1 to TRBJ1-4; D not certain. Germline V lookup: CDR1 SQVTM, CDR2 ANQGSEA. With 4 bases removed from V and 4 bases from J, the gap between germline ends came to 10 bases. CDR3 length: 13 residues.